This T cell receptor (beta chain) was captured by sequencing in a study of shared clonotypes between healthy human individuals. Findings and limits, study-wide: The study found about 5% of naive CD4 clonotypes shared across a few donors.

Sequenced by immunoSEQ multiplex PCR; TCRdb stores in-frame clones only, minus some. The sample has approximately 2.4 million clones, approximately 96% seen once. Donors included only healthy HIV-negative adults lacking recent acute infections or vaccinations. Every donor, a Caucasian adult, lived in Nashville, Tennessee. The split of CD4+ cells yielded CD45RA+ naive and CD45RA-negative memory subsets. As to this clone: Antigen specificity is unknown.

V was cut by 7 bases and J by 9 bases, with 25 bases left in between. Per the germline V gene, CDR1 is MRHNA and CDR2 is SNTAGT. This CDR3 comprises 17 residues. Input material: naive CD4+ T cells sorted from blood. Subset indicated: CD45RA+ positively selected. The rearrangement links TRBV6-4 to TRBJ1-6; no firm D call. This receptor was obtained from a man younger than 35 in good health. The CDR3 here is CASNLPSEQRKISPLHF. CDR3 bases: TGTGCCAGCAACCTACCCTCGGAACAGAGGAAAATTTCACCCCTCCACTTT.